The TCR beta chain under discussion was sequenced for a study of OX40 agonist ivuxolimab in advanced cancers. Study at large: Cohort: 65% to 90% men, mean age roughly 60, aged about 23 to 80.

As for this clone: Antigen unknown.

Assay used: immunoSEQ multiplex PCR; TCRdb lists only in-frame clones, some missing. This sample has over 80,000 clones, with approximately 91% found just once. Excluded were patients having autoimmune disease history or systemic immunosuppression. General observations from the study: Compared with CD4+, CD8+ T cells on average had more expanded clones.

The CDR3 consists of 16 residues. J gave up 13 bases and V 2 bases, and 14 bases lay outside the gene matches. The germline gives CDR1 SGHNT, CDR2 YYREEE (reference sequence). This clonotype was obtained from an adult with an advanced solid tumor such as melanoma, head and neck, liver or kidney cancer. The sequenced sample was CD4+ or CD8+ T cells sorted from blood, obtained in a trial of the OX40 agonist ivuxolimab. The V and J genes are TRBV5-4 and TRBJ2-1; 11 bases align to TRBD2. In nucleotides, the CDR3 is TGTGCCAGCAGCTTTTCGGGTCGGCTAGCGGGAGGTTCCCAGTTCTTC. This encodes CASSFSGRLAGGSQFF.